Listed below are T cell receptor beta chains from one sample, sequenced in a study of cytomegalovirus exposure and HLA in healthy donors. Using immunoSEQ multiplex PCR, the repertoire was profiled, and TCRdb retains in-frame clones only, with some absent. The table shows 150,000 to 200,000 clones, with around nine tenths occurring only once. Sequencing used PBMCs. These TCRs come from a woman aged 25 to 39 in good health and CMV-seronegative. The CDR3 runs from the conserved cysteine through the conserved F or W. The D gene is left open where the match is weak. The size of a clone is reported for some rows only, either as once, few or many, or as a class for expanded clones.

d_gene,j_gene,v_gene,len,abundance,CDR3aa,CDR3nt
.,TRBJ1-2,TRBV7-6,13,.,CASSPGQDWGYTF,TGTGCCAGCAGCCCGGGCCAGGACTGGGGCTACACCTTC
TRBD1,TRBJ1-5,TRBV29-1,12,few,CSVRTGNQPQHF,TGCAGCGTCCGGACAGGGAATCAGCCCCAGCATTTT
.,TRBJ2-1,TRBV2,11,few,CASGQHDEQFF,TGTGCCAGCGGTCAACACGATGAGCAGTTCTTC
TRBD2,TRBJ2-7,TRBV5-1,19,.,CASSLGRRPVGGALYEQYF,TGCGCCAGCAGCTTGGGCCGACGGCCGGTGGGAGGGGCCTTATACGAGCAGTACTTC
.,TRBJ1-2,TRBV7-9,14,.,CASSYKTGDYGYTF,TGTGCCAGCAGCTACAAGACAGGAGATTATGGCTACACCTTC
.,TRBJ2-3,TRBV6-6,15,.,CASSYSEPRGGTQYF,TGTGCCAGCAGTTACTCGGAACCAAGAGGGGGTACGCAGTATTTT
.,TRBJ1-1,TRBV5-1,13,.,CASSLSQRWEAFF,TGCGCCAGCAGCTTGAGTCAGCGATGGGAAGCTTTCTTT
.,TRBJ1-4,TRBV30,16,.,CAWRVEGVEFDEKLFF,TGTGCCTGGAGAGTGGAAGGGGTCGAATTCGATGAAAAACTGTTTTTT
.,TRBJ1-1,TRBV2,13,.,CASRDGGNTEAFF,TGTGCCAGCAGGGACGGAGGGAACACTGAAGCTTTCTTT
.,TRBJ1-2,TRBV13,15,.,CASSLAKVGEYGYTF,TGTGCCAGCAGCTTAGCGAAGGTTGGGGAGTATGGCTACACCTTC
TRBD2,TRBJ2-5,TRBV4-1,15,once,CASSQERTSGVTQYF,TGCGCCAGCAGCCAAGAGAGGACTAGCGGAGTGACCCAGTACTTC
.,TRBJ1-2,TRBV6-5,14,.,CASSSGGPSFGYTF,TGTGCCAGCAGTTCCGGGGGGCCTTCATTTGGCTACACCTTC
TRBD1,TRBJ2-1,TRBV27,16,.,CASSSGTGEGWDEQFF,TGTGCCAGCAGTTCCGGGACAGGGGAGGGTTGGGATGAGCAGTTCTTC
TRBD1,TRBJ2-1,TRBV27,16,.,CASSITLQGVYNEQFF,TGTGCCAGCAGTATTACCTTACAGGGGGTCTACAATGAGCAGTTCTTC
TRBD1,TRBJ1-2,TRBV5-4,14,few,CASSTGTGNYGYTF,TGTGCCAGCAGTACCGGGACAGGGAACTATGGCTACACCTTC
TRBD1,TRBJ2-2,TRBV19,17,.,CASSKNGQGANTGELFF,TGTGCCAGTAGTAAAAATGGACAGGGTGCGAACACCGGGGAGCTGTTTTTT
.,TRBJ1-1,TRBV6-5,13,.,CASSYAGSTEAFF,TGTGCCAGCAGTTACGCGGGCAGCACTGAAGCTTTCTTT
.,TRBJ1-6,TRBV7-8,13,.,CASSLGQVLPLHF,TGTGCCAGCAGCTTAGGACAGGTGCTACCCCTCCACTTT
TRBD2,TRBJ2-2,TRBV4-2,19,once,CASSQDGPLLAASGGELFF,TGTGCCAGCAGCCAAGATGGGCCGTTGCTAGCGGCTTCTGGGGGGGAGCTGTTTTTT
TRBD1,TRBJ2-2,TRBV2,15,.,CASRTDRENTGELFF,TGTGCCAGCAGGACGGACAGGGAGAACACCGGGGAGCTGTTTTTT
.,TRBJ2-7,TRBV18,14,once,CASSSGSQTYEQYF,TGTGCCAGCTCATCGGGATCACAAACCTACGAGCAGTACTTC
TRBD1,TRBJ2-7,TRBV27,14,.,CASSITGGSYEQYF,TGTGCCAGCAGTATTACAGGGGGATCCTACGAGCAGTACTTC
.,TRBJ2-2,TRBV27,13,.,CASSLLNTGELFF,TGTGCCAGCAGTCTCCTAAACACCGGGGAGCTGTTTTTT
TRBD2,TRBJ2-2,TRBV19,14,few,CASSMGGFAGELFF,TGTGCCAGTAGTATGGGAGGGTTTGCCGGGGAGCTGTTTTTT
.,TRBJ2-7,TRBV30,14,once,CAWQNGAYSYEQYF,TGTGCCTGGCAAAATGGAGCTTACTCCTACGAGCAGTACTTC
.,TRBJ1-6,TRBV5-6,16,.,CASSLWRERGDSPLHF,TGTGCCAGCAGCTTGTGGAGGGAAAGAGGGGATTCACCCCTCCACTTT
.,TRBJ2-2,TRBV19,13,.,CASSILSGGELFF,TGTGCCAGTAGTATACTAAGCGGCGGGGAGCTGTTTTTT
.,TRBJ1-6,TRBV13,15,.,CASSFWEGGNSPLHF,TGTGCCAGCAGCTTCTGGGAAGGAGGAAATTCACCCCTCCACTTT
.,TRBJ2-3,TRBV5-4,12,.,CASSPGGHTQYF,TGTGCCAGCAGCCCAGGAGGACATACGCAGTATTTT
.,TRBJ1-1,TRBV5-1,16,.,CASSNSLFSANTEAFF,TGCGCCAGCAGCAATTCCCTATTTTCTGCAAACACTGAAGCTTTCTTT
.,TRBJ1-1,TRBV5-1,13,few,CASSLRGNTEAFF,TGCGCCAGCAGCTTACGGGGGAACACTGAAGCTTTCTTT
TRBD1,TRBJ1-2,TRBV9,17,once,CASSVDRTGGAVGGYTF,TGTGCCAGCAGCGTAGATCGGACAGGGGGCGCAGTGGGTGGCTACACCTTC
.,TRBJ1-1,TRBV5-1,14,.,CASSLAPENTEAFF,TGCGCCAGCAGCTTGGCGCCAGAGAACACTGAAGCTTTCTTT
.,TRBJ1-1,TRBV6-1,12,.,CASSDIGVEAFF,TGTGCCAGCAGTGATATAGGGGTTGAAGCTTTCTTT
TRBD1,TRBJ1-6,TRBV5-6,15,.,CASSLWDRANSPLHF,TGTGCCAGCAGCTTGTGGGACAGGGCTAATTCACCCCTCCACTTT
.,TRBJ1-1,TRBV10-2,17,.,CASSYFPGPPSWTEAFF,TGCGCCAGCAGTTATTTTCCGGGTCCCCCAAGTTGGACTGAAGCTTTCTTT
.,TRBJ1-2,TRBV5-4,14,.,CASSLARTNYGYTF,TGTGCCAGCAGCTTGGCCAGGACTAACTATGGCTACACCTTC
TRBD2,TRBJ2-5,TRBV7-9,15,.,CASSRTSGGAETQYF,TGTGCCAGCAGTCGGACTAGCGGGGGGGCAGAGACCCAGTACTTC
TRBD2,TRBJ2-2,TRBV10-3,17,once,CAISRTSGGANTGELFF,TGTGCCATCAGTCGGACTAGCGGGGGGGCGAACACCGGGGAGCTGTTTTTT
.,TRBJ2-3,TRBV29-1,13,.,CSVEQGRTDTQYF,TGCAGCGTTGAACAGGGGCGCACAGATACGCAGTATTTT
TRBD1,TRBJ1-2,TRBV7-9,14,.,CASSIQGAGYGYTF,TGTGCCAGCAGCATACAGGGGGCTGGATATGGCTACACCTTC
.,TRBJ1-5,TRBV4-2,16,.,CASSPSWAQDHQPQHF,TGTGCCAGCAGCCCCAGCTGGGCACAGGACCATCAGCCCCAGCATTTT
TRBD2,TRBJ2-2,TRBV5-1,19,.,CASGPVNLAGGRGTGELFF,TGCGCCAGCGGCCCCGTTAACCTAGCGGGGGGGCGTGGCACCGGGGAGCTGTTTTTT
.,TRBJ1-2,TRBV2,13,.,CASRGALDYGYTF,TGTGCCAGCAGAGGGGCCCTTGACTATGGCTACACCTTC
.,TRBJ1-1,TRBV12-2,13,.,CASHEVSWTEAFF,TGTGCAAGTCACGAGGTGTCGTGGACTGAAGCTTTCTTT
.,TRBJ1-2,TRBV28,13,.,CASSLREEYGYTF,TGTGCCAGCAGCCTAAGGGAGGAGTATGGCTACACCTTC
TRBD1,TRBJ1-6,TRBV19,17,.,CASSAPNRGPGESPLHF,TGTGCCAGTAGTGCCCCCAACAGGGGGCCTGGAGAGTCACCCCTCCACTTT
.,TRBJ2-7,TRBV7-6,13,.,CASSLGRNYEQYF,TGTGCCAGCAGCTTGGGCAGGAACTACGAGCAGTACTTC
.,TRBJ1-2,TRBV5-1,14,.,CASRADTYNYGYTF,TGCGCCAGCAGGGCGGACACCTATAACTATGGCTACACCTTC
TRBD1,TRBJ2-5,TRBV19,12,once,CATRQGQETQYF,TGTGCCACCCGACAGGGCCAAGAGACCCAGTACTTC
.,TRBJ2-1,TRBV30,15,.,CAWSPRGSSYNEQFF,TGTGCCTGGAGTCCCCGGGGTAGCTCCTACAATGAGCAGTTCTTC
.,TRBJ1-1,TRBV27,14,.,CASSLSERNTEAFF,TGTGCCAGCAGTTTATCTGAGCGGAACACTGAAGCTTTCTTT